The 2 T cell receptor beta chains below all came from one sample that was sequenced in a study of blood T cell repertoires in COVID-19. Sequenced by immunoSEQ multiplex PCR; TCRdb stores in-frame clones only, minus some. Of approximately 190,000 clones in the sample, more than 75% were seen once. The sequenced sample consisted of peripheral blood. All receptors derive from a man between 40 and 49 years old with active or convalescent COVID-19.

This clone has just a few counts. V gene TRBV11-3 combines with J gene TRBJ1-6, with D possibly being TRBD1 (5 bases). The CDR3 spans 16 residues. Germline V gives CDR1 SGHNT, CDR2 YENEEA. Trimming shortened V by 6 bases and J by 0 bases, and 12 bases separated the two germline ends. The chain's CDR3 is CASSNEDSSYNSPLHF. The DNA for the CDR3 is TGTGCCAGCAGTAACGAAGACAGCTCCTATAATTCACCCCTCCACTTT.

The chain couples TRBV25-1 to TRBJ1-2; 8 bases agree with TRBD1. CDR1 MGHDK and CDR2 SYGVNS come from the germline V gene. Losses at the gene ends were 2 bases for V and 6 bases for J; bases not matched to a gene: 8. The CDR3 extends over 15 amino acids. CDR3 DNA: TGTGCCAGCAGTGAACCGGCCAGGGGGCGCAATGGCTACACCTTC. Its protein is CASSEPARGRNGYTF.